This TCR beta chain stems from a study of identical twins. This CDR3 region has 14 residues. The germline V gene encodes CDR1 SGHRS and CDR2 YFSETQ. V was cut by 4 bases and J by 0 bases, with 10 bases left in between. TCRdb called the 5' RACE reads again in MiXCR, with one record for every CDR3 protein. Of roughly 200,000 distinct CDR3 sequences in the sample, about a sixth were seen once. The same sample was also studied in work on T cells expressing NK-cell markers. This second study says: In a handful of donors, dominant clonotypes made up roughly 28.3-65% of CD3+CD56-NKG2C+ cells.

V gene TRBV5-1 combines with J gene TRBJ1-1, with TRBD1 as a possible D gene (5 bases). The source material was CD8+ T cells sorted from blood. The sequence was obtained from a woman between 18 and 30 years old in good health. DNA for the CDR3: TGCGCCAGCAGCGCGGGACGGATGAACACTGAAGCTTTCTTT. This sequence encodes CASSAGRMNTEAFF.